The clone carrying this T cell receptor beta chain was seen only once. The data were obtained in a study of blood T cell repertoires in COVID-19. Turning to the study itself: Material from acute and convalescent COVID-19 was sourced from the United States, Italy and Spain. Nucleic acid was either cDNA or gDNA, and it came from T cells, B-cell-depleted T cells, or PBMCs.

This table comes from immunoSEQ multiplex PCR, and its TCRdb copy is limited to in-frame clones, with some not included. This sample has some 250,000 clones, with 75% to 90% found just once. The CDR3 is 12 amino acids. Germline CDR1 reads GTSNPN; CDR2 reads SVGIG (reference sequence). V trimming: 8 bases; J trimming: 0 bases; junction bases outside the gene matches: 3. The rearrangement joins TRBV30 to TRBJ1-1; 7 bases map to TRBD1. The material sequenced was peripheral blood. This clonotype was obtained from a man aged 35-49 years with acute or convalescent COVID-19. Here the CDR3 DNA reads TGTGCCATGGACAGGATGAACACTGAAGCTTTCTTT. Its translation: CAMDRMNTEAFF.